Below, one TCR beta chain is given with its context. Authors' methods: It was from reference gene primer amplification that nucleated cell counts were estimated. Using immunoSEQ multiplex PCR, the repertoire was profiled, and TCRdb retains in-frame clones only, with some absent. That table is the source of V, J and clone size, and D and trimming were worked out from the DNA. Among approximately 60,000 clones listed, roughly three quarters were seen once. The data are from a study of blood T cell repertoires in COVID-19. Germline loops: CDR1 MDHEN, CDR2 SYDVKM. V dropped 6 bases and J dropped 9; count of bases not matched to a gene: 6. The CDR3 is 12 amino acids.

V is TRBV28 and J is TRBJ1-1; 8 bases map to TRBD1. The sample taken for sequencing was peripheral blood. This clonotype was obtained from a man in his 60s with acute or convalescent COVID-19. The CDR3 nucleotides read TGTGCCAGCAGGACAGGGGCCAAGAAAGCTTTCTTT. This translates into CASRTGAKKAFF.